This T cell receptor beta chain is from a study of blood T cells in healthy people across ages. Study-level background: Capture via template switching afforded approximately one barcoded beta molecule per two T cells.

PCR was performed a second time for about 6 to 11 cycles using a sample-barcoded 5' primer and a J-beta primer mix. One entry per CDR3 protein results from TCRdb running MiXCR on the 5' RACE reads. The sample shows roughly 570,000 distinct CDR3 sequences, 27% of them seen only once. The V end was cut by 6 bases, the J end by 7 bases, with 15 bases between. The CDR3 spans 12 residues. The V gene's germline CDR1 is DFQATT and CDR2 SNEGSKA (reference sequence). A remark on this clonotype: No antigen is known for it.

Whole-study findings and limits: The study regarded diversity estimates from one million T cells as underestimates. In older individuals, TCR beta diversity per million T cells was lower, falling roughly linearly with age. More naive CD4+ cells and higher diversity were found in long-lived than in aged donors.

The sequence derives from a woman aged 70-85 years in good health. The chain has TRBV20-1 and TRBJ1-2, with TRBD1 as a possible D gene (5 bases). The sample comprised blood. The CDR3 here is CSAPLGRGGYTF. CDR3 coding DNA: TGCAGTGCCCCCTTGGGGAGGGGTGGCTACACCTTC.